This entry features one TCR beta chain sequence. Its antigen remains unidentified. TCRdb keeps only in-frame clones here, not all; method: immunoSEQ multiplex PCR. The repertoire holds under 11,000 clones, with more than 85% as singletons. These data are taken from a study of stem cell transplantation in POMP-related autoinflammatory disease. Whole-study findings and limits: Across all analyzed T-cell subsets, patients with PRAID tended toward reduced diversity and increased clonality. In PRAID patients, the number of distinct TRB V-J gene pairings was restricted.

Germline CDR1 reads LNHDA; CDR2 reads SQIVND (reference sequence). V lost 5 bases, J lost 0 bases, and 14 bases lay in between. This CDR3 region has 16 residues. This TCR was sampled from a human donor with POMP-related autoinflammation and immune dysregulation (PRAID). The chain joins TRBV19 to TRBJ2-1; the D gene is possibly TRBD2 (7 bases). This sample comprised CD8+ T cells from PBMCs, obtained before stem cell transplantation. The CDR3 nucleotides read TGTGCCAGTAGTCTCGTAGGGGGGGGCTCCTACAATGAGCAGTTCTTC. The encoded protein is CASSLVGGGSYNEQFF.